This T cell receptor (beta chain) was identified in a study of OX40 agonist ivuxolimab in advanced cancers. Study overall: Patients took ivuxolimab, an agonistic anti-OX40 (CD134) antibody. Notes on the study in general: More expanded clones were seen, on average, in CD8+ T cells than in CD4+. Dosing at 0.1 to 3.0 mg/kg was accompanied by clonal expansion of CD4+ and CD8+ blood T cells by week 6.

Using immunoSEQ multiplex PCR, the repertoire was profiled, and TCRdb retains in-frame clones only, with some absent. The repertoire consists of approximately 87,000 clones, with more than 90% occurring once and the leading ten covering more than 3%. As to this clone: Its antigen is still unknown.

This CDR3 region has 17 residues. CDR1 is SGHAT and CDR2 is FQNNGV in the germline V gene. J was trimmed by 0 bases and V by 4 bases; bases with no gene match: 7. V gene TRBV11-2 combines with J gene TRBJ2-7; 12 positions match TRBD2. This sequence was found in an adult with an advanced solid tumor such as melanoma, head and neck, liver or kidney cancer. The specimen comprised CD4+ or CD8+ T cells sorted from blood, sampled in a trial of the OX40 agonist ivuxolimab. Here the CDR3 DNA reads TGTGCCAGCAGCTCCCCGACTAGCGGGAGCCTCTCCTACGAGCAGTACTTC. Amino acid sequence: CASSSPTSGSLSYEQYF.